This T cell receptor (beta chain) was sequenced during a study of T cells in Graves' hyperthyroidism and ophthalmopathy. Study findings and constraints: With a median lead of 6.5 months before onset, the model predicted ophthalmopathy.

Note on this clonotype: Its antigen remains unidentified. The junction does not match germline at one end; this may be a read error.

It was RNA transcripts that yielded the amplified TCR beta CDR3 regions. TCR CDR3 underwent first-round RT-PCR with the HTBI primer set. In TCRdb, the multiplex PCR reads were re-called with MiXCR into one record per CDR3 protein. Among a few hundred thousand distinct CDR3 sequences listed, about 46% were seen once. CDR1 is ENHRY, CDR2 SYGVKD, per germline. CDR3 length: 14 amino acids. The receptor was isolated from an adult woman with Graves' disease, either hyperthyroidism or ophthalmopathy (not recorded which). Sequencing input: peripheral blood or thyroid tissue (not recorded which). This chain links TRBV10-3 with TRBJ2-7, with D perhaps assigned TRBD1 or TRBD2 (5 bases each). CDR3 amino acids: CASSGSREFFEQYF. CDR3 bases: TGTGCCAGCAGTGGGTCCAGGGAGTTTTTCGAGCAGTACTTC.